This TCR beta chain emerged from a study of OX40 agonist ivuxolimab in advanced cancers. In the study overall: Participants, roughly 80% male, averaged about 56 years of age, ranging from roughly 20 to 80. Points from the study as a whole: In general, CD8+ T cells held more expanded clones than CD4+ did, on average.

This clone ranks as medium-sized. No antigen is known for it. With autoimmune disease history or systemic immunosuppression, patients were excluded. The table came from immunoSEQ multiplex PCR; TCRdb's copy has only in-frame clones and leaves some out. The data contain under 20,000 clones, around two thirds of them singletons. This sample comprised CD4+ or CD8+ T cells sorted from blood, obtained in a trial of the OX40 agonist ivuxolimab. This TCR derives from an adult with an advanced solid tumor such as melanoma, head and neck, liver or kidney cancer.

CDR3 sequence (DNA): TGTGCCAGCAGTTTGGGAATTGCTCTCGAGCAGTACTTC. It is translated as CASSLGIALEQYF. V is TRBV27 and J is TRBJ2-7, with D hard to call. Germline-derived CDR1 and CDR2 are MNHEY and SMNVEV (reference sequence). The V and J ends lost 3 bases and 6 bases respectively, with 12 bases between them. The CDR3 sequence is 13 residues long.